This TCR beta chain appears in the sequencing data of a study of cytomegalovirus exposure and HLA in healthy donors. Researchers ran the PCR with 60 Vbeta and 13 Jbeta primers. TCRdb's table, derived via immunoSEQ multiplex PCR, lists solely in-frame clones and lacks some. Found here are under 200,000 clones, 84% of them singletons; the top ten hold around 0.93%. V was pared by 5 bases and J by 9 bases, with 11 bases of the junction left unmatched. CDR3 length equals 15 residues. Germline CDR1 SGHVS, CDR2 FQNEAQ. The rearrangement joins TRBV7-8 to TRBJ2-7; 12 bases fit TRBD1. The sequence was obtained from a man aged 25-40 years in good health and CMV-seronegative. Sequences were obtained from PBMCs. The CDR3 region is CASSLGGTGGEGQYF. As DNA, the CDR3 is TGTGCCAGCAGCCTGGGTGGGACAGGGGGCGAAGGGCAGTACTTC.